This T cell receptor (beta chain) was sequenced during a study of T cell clusters in autoimmune cytopenias (dated by TCRdb to between 2019 and 2020). Some background on the complete study: TRB sequencing reached a median depth of around 52,000 reads per sample and yielded a median of 2,350 distinct TRB clonotypes per sample. The study aimed to test whether autoimmune cytopenia patients carry a disease-specific immune repertoire signature usable as a blood-based biomarker. Peripheral blood TRB and IGH repertoires were sequenced in autoimmune cytopenia patients at active disease and during treatment follow-up, alongside healthy, CLL and autoimmune hepatitis controls.

Points the paper makes about the study in general: A lack of physiological T cell clusters in primary autoimmune cytopenia patients was suggested by GLIPH, as 51 clusters were found to be exclusive to healthy donors versus roughly 15 exclusive to patients. Healthy donors showed approximately 3.3-fold more exclusive TRB clusters than active autoimmune hepatitis patients, consistent with an autoimmunity-wide signature. The T cell clusters were defined in silico only, and their functional role remained to be validated experimentally. TRB repertoire shifts, with less even repertoires observed in secondary cytopenia and CLL, were mostly attributed to lymphoma bias rather than autoimmunity. The cluster-lack signature was not observed for secondary cytopenia versus CLL, as the signature was apparently masked by the dominant lymphoma-associated repertoire.

Concerning this clonotype: Its antigen remains undetermined.

For CDR1 and CDR2, the germline V gene (reference sequence) lists SGHAT and FQDESV. The CDR3 sequence holds 15 residues, the cysteine and phenylalanine included. No DNA is given. TRB rearrangements were amplified by multiplex PCR following a touch-down protocol, with the TRB-A and TRB-B primer pools mixed in one tube. Illumina adapters and sample indices were added to the amplicons through two consecutive PCR reactions performed with Phusion HS II polymerase. Amplicons were gel-purified with the NucleoSpin Gel and PCR Clean-up kit, then quantified by Qubit and quality-checked on an Agilent 2100 Bioanalyzer. Sequencing of the libraries was performed on an Illumina MiSeq with 600-cycle, single-indexed, paired-end runs. The paper's data handling went like this. TRB reads were aligned and assembled with MiXCR version 2.1.12 using the default MiXCR reference library. A clone was defined by each unique CDR3 nucleotide sequence, and analysis was restricted to productive sequences with at least two reads. Repertoire diversity was assessed by alpha-parameterized diversity profiles (alpha 0 to 5), including Shannon (alpha 1) and Simpson (alpha 2) indices, computed with an R script. The tcR package was used to compute combinatorial TRB VJ usage, and cohorts were compared on this usage by principal component analysis with ade4. GLIPH was used to cluster TCRbeta CDR3s in pairs of cohorts matched for age and read depth, and a Wilcoxon test was used to compare cluster frequencies. The reads were reprocessed in TCRdb, with one entry per CDR3 protein sequence and no accompanying DNA. TCRdb's processing, not the authors' own work, is the source of the V and J calls. The table for this sample lists roughly 3,100 distinct CDR3 sequences. The ten largest make up approximately 19% of the sample.

For each sample, TRB amplification used 200 to 300 ng of peripheral blood genomic DNA, equal to 35,000 to 45,000 genome equivalents. The TCR sequence derives from a human donor with an autoimmune cytopenia or autoimmune hepatitis (not recorded which). The chain joins TRBV11-1 to TRBJ2-5; absent DNA, TCRdb's TRBD2 call cannot be checked. The sample was peripheral blood. The CDR3 corresponds to CASSSSRGPQETKYF.